Following are 9 T cell receptor beta chains from one sample sequenced in a study of T cell changes during pregnancy in multiple sclerosis. TCRdb keeps only in-frame clones here, not all; method: immunoSEQ multiplex PCR. The table lists some 100,000 clones, roughly 92% of them singletons, with around 1.2% in the top ten. This material consisted of peripheral blood, taken in the second trimester of pregnancy. The receptors were sampled from a female donor with multiple sclerosis, enrolled in a pregnancy study.

This clone was recorded a few times. The rearrangement uses TRBV28 and TRBJ1-5; no clear D gene. This CDR3 is built from 14 residues. Deletions cut 8 bases from V and 6 bases from J, with 17 bases between. The germline CDR1 and CDR2 sequences are MDHEN and SYDVKM. CDR3 in amino acids: CASGYRGSRQPQHF. The CDR3 DNA is TGTGCCAGCGGTTACCGGGGTTCGCGTCAGCCCCAGCATTTT.

DNA for the CDR3: TGTGCCAGCAGTTTAGTACTAGCGAGTGAGCAGTACTTC. Its translation: CASSLVLASEQYF. V and J are TRBV27 and TRBJ2-7, with TRBD2 matching 7 bases. Per the germline V gene, CDR1 is MNHEY and CDR2 is SMNVEV (reference sequence). Losses at the gene ends were 2 bases for V and 7 bases for J; bases not matched to a gene: 5. CDR3 length: 13 residues.

This clone was seen only once. The chain joins TRBV5-1 to TRBJ2-2; 7 bases are shared with TRBD1. Germline assignment: CDR1 SGHRS and CDR2 YFSETQ. J was trimmed by 1 base and V by 5 bases; bases with no gene match: 2. The CDR3 extends over 14 amino acids. The CDR3 nucleotides read TGCGCCAGCAGTCAGGGGGTGAACACCGGGGAGCTGTTTTTT. It encodes CASSQGVNTGELFF. The full variable domain, completed using reference TRBV5-1 and TRBJ2-2, is KAGVTQTPRYLIKTRGQQVTLSCSPISGHRSVSWYQQTPGQGLQFLFEYFSETQRNKGNFPGRFSGRQFSNSRSEMNVSTLELGDSALYLCASSQGVNTGELFFGEGSRLTVL.

The V gene is TRBV6-1, the J gene TRBJ1-5; 7 positions agree with TRBD1. The V gene's germline CDR1 is MNHNS and CDR2 SASEGT. Trimming removed 6 bases from V and 0 bases from J; junction bases left unmatched: 5. CDR3 length equals 15 residues. The CDR3 loop is CASRGGDYSNQPQHF. CDR3 nucleotide sequence: TGTGCCAGCAGAGGGGGCGATTATAGCAATCAGCCCCAGCATTTT.

The sample holds a few counts of this clone. The rearrangement joins TRBV6-1 to TRBJ2-7, with D perhaps matching TRBD1 (5 bases). Trimming left V 0 bases short and J 3 bases short, with 12 bases between. The CDR3 is 15 residues long. In germline, CDR1 is MNHNS, CDR2 SASEGT. The CDR3, as DNA: TGTGCCAGCAGTGAAGCGGGGCTTTATGGCTACGAGCAGTACTTC. It is translated as CASSEAGLYGYEQYF.

V gene TRBV18 combines with J gene TRBJ1-2, with D unclear. Trimming cost V 3 bases and J 2 bases, with 10 bases left between them. The CDR3 spans 14 residues. The germline V gene encodes CDR1 KGHSH and CDR2 LQKENI. CDR3: CASSPPLLNYGYTF. For the CDR3, the DNA is TGTGCCAGCTCACCTCCCCTTCTGAACTATGGCTACACCTTC.

The chain is built from TRBV5-6 and TRBJ2-7; TRBD2 matches at 7 bases. The CDR3 runs 15 residues. CDR1 and CDR2 (germline): SGHDT, YYEEEE. V lost 3 bases and J lost 6; bases outside the gene matches: 12. The CDR3 reads CASSSLPGIAGEQYF. In DNA form, the CDR3 reads TGTGCCAGCAGCTCCTTGCCCGGGATAGCGGGCGAGCAGTACTTC.

The chain carries TRBV28 and TRBJ1-1, with 9 bases identical to TRBD1. V shed 5 bases, J shed 5 bases, and the junction held 6 bases outside the gene matches. This CDR3 comprises 14 residues. Germline V gene data show CDR1 as MDHEN and CDR2 as SYDVKM. The CDR3, as DNA: TGTGCCAGCAGTCACCGGGACAGGGTGACTGAAGCTTTCTTT. Translating gives CASSHRDRVTEAFF.

J is TRBJ1-6 and V is TRBV18; D unresolved. CDR1 is KGHSH and CDR2 is LQKENI in the germline V gene. The ends were cut back, 6 bases at V and 7 bases at J, with 16 bases in the middle. The CDR3 contains 15 residues. The CDR3 region is CASSLEGGLNSPLHF. CDR3 DNA: TGTGCCAGCTCCCTGGAGGGAGGGTTGAATTCACCCCTCCACTTT.